These 4 T cell receptor beta chains share one sample of origin, sequenced in a study of T cells after somatic rescue of genetic block. The method was immunoSEQ multiplex PCR; TCRdb's version includes in-frame clones alone and lacks a portion of them. The sample lists tens of thousands of clones; more than 75% were seen once. Sequencing was done on a sample of peripheral blood mononuclear cells (PBMCs). Receptor source: a man under 40.

This clone was found once. The chain carries TRBV4-1 and TRBJ2-3; no clear D gene. CDR3 length equals 11 residues. The germline V gene has CDR1 MGHRA and CDR2 YSYEKL. V was pared by 2 bases and J by 9 bases, with 6 bases between. The CDR3 is CASSQWSTQYF. The CDR3 DNA follows: TGCGCCAGCAGCCAATGGAGCACGCAGTATTTT.

The chain uses TRBV5-1 and TRBJ1-1, with D possibly being TRBD1 (6 bases). The CDR3 length is 14 residues. V gave up 4 bases and J gave up 1 base, with 11 bases separating them. Per the germline V gene, CDR1 is SGHRS and CDR2 is YFSETQ. The CDR3 nucleotides are TGCGCCAGCAGCCGGAGGACAGAGAACACTGAAGCTTTCTTT. It translates to CASSRRTENTEAFF.

The chain has TRBV13 and TRBJ2-1; 12 bases map to TRBD2. V trimming: 5 bases; J trimming: 0 bases; junction bases outside the gene matches: 8. The CDR3 runs to 18 residues. Germline CDR1 reads PRHDT; CDR2 reads FYEKMQ (reference sequence). The CDR3 protein is CASSPFGLAGSSYNEQFF. CDR3 DNA sequence: TGTGCCAGCAGCCCTTTCGGACTAGCGGGGAGCTCCTACAATGAGCAGTTCTTC.

V and J are TRBV7-3 and TRBJ1-1; D might be TRBD1 (5 bases). Germline V lookup: CDR1 SGHTA, CDR2 FQGTGA. This CDR3 comprises 14 residues. V shed 3 bases and J shed 4 bases, with 12 bases lying between them. CDR3 sequence (DNA): TGTGCCAGCAGCTTCCAGGGTAGATCCACTGAAGCTTTCTTT. Its translation is CASSFQGRSTEAFF.